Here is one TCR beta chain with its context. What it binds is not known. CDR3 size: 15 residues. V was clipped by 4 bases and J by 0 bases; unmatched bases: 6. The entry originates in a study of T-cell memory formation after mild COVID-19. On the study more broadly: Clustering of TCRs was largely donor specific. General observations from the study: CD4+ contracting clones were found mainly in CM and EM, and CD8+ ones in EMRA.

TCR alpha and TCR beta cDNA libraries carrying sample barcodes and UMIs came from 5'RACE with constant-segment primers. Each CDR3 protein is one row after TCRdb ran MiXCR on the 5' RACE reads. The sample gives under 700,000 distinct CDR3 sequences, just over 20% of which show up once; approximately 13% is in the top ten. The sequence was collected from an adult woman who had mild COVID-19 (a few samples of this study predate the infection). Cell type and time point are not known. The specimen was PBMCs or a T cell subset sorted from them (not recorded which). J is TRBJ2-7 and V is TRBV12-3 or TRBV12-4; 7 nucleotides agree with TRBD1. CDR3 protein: CASSSQTGSSYEQYF. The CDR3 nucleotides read TGTGCCAGCAGTTCTCAGACAGGGAGCTCCTACGAGCAGTACTTC.